This T cell receptor (beta chain) was captured by sequencing in a study of blood T cell repertoires in COVID-19. The CDR3 runs 15 residues. Trimming took off 4 bases at V and 0 bases at J, with 10 bases between the two ends. From germline, CDR1 is SGHRS and CDR2 YFSETQ. As handled by the study authors: Reference gene primer amplification in the assay estimated nucleated cell counts. Profiling relied on immunoSEQ multiplex PCR, and the TCRdb table lists in-frame clones only, not all of them. V, J and clone size are taken as reported in that table, and D and trimming were inferred from the DNA itself. This table holds about 24,000 clones, more than 75% found once.

The genes are TRBV5-1 and TRBJ2-2; D remains unclear. The TCR originated in a human donor with active COVID-19. The donor label of this sample is uncertain. The sample consisted of peripheral blood. The CDR3 DNA reads as TGCGCCAGCAGCCAAGACACGACGAACACCGGGGAGCTGTTTTTT. This sequence encodes CASSQDTTNTGELFF.